Listed below are T cell receptor beta chains from one sample, sequenced in a study of long-term antiretroviral therapy in people with HIV. Measured with immunoSEQ multiplex PCR; TCRdb has only the in-frame clones, and not every one. This sample has 30,000 or so clones, with roughly 97% found just once. This specimen was unsorted PBMCs, taken 7.6 years after starting antiretroviral therapy. These TCRs come from a man younger than 45 with HIV. CDR3s include the opening cysteine and the closing phenylalanine or tryptophan. Fields, in order: clone size, J gene, V gene, D gene, CDR3 DNA, CDR3 protein. D genes are given only for firm matches. The size of a clone is reported for some rows only, either as once, few or many, or as a class for expanded clones.

clone_size: -; j_call: TRBJ2-1; v_call: TRBV4-1; d_call: -; cdr3_nt: TGCGCCAGCAGCCCTCGGGGGACAGAGCAGTTCTTC; cdr3_aa: CASSPRGTEQFF
clone_size: -; j_call: TRBJ2-7; v_call: TRBV11-2; d_call: -; cdr3_nt: TGTGCCAGCAGTCCCTTCCTGGGGAACGAGCAGTACTTC; cdr3_aa: CASSPFLGNEQYF
clone_size: -; j_call: TRBJ2-2; v_call: TRBV4-3; d_call: -; cdr3_nt: TGCGCCAGCAGCCAATTCAGACAGACCGGGGAGCTGTTTTTT; cdr3_aa: CASSQFRQTGELFF
clone_size: -; j_call: TRBJ2-7; v_call: TRBV4-3; d_call: -; cdr3_nt: TGCGCCAGCAGCCCCGGGCCGGGGGAGTACGAGCAGTACTTC; cdr3_aa: CASSPGPGEYEQYF
clone_size: once; j_call: TRBJ2-7; v_call: TRBV7-9; d_call: TRBD1; cdr3_nt: TGTGCCAGCAGCCGCGACAGGGACGAGCAGTACTTC; cdr3_aa: CASSRDRDEQYF
clone_size: -; j_call: TRBJ2-7; v_call: TRBV6-6; d_call: -; cdr3_nt: TGTGCCAGCAGACTTAATTCCTACGAGCAGTACTTC; cdr3_aa: CASRLNSYEQYF
clone_size: -; j_call: TRBJ2-5; v_call: TRBV7-9; d_call: -; cdr3_nt: TGTGCCAGCAGCTTAGAGGGCGGGGCGTACAAAGAGACCCAGTACTTC; cdr3_aa: CASSLEGGAYKETQYF
clone_size: -; j_call: TRBJ1-5; v_call: TRBV5-6; d_call: -; cdr3_nt: TGTGCCAGCAGCTTGGGCAGGTACAATCAGCCCCAGCATTTT; cdr3_aa: CASSLGRYNQPQHF
clone_size: -; j_call: TRBJ2-7; v_call: TRBV5-8; d_call: -; cdr3_nt: TGTGCCAGCGCTGGGGCCCGCTACGAGCAGTACTTC; cdr3_aa: CASAGARYEQYF
clone_size: -; j_call: TRBJ2-3; v_call: TRBV9; d_call: -; cdr3_nt: TGTGCCAGCAGCGCTCTTCCCACAGATACGCAGTATTTT; cdr3_aa: CASSALPTDTQYF
clone_size: -; j_call: TRBJ2-6; v_call: TRBV7-9; d_call: TRBD1; cdr3_nt: TGTGCCAGCAGCGCACCGGGACAGGGGGCGCGAGGGGCCAACGTCCTGACTTTC; cdr3_aa: CASSAPGQGARGANVLTF
clone_size: -; j_call: TRBJ2-2; v_call: TRBV19; d_call: TRBD1; cdr3_nt: TGTGCCAGTAGTTCCGGGACAGGGTTCACCGGGGAGCTGTTTTTT; cdr3_aa: CASSSGTGFTGELFF
clone_size: -; j_call: TRBJ2-7; v_call: TRBV4-2; d_call: TRBD2; cdr3_nt: TGTGCCAGCAGCCCCCGAGGGGAGCGGGGGTCCTACGAGCAGTACTTC; cdr3_aa: CASSPRGERGSYEQYF
clone_size: -; j_call: TRBJ1-1; v_call: TRBV27; d_call: -; cdr3_nt: TGTGCCAGCAGTAGCACAGGGATTAACACTGAAGCTTTCTTT; cdr3_aa: CASSSTGINTEAFF